This T cell receptor (beta chain) was recovered during a study of OX40 agonist ivuxolimab in advanced cancers. Any history of autoimmune disease or systemic immunosuppression disqualified patients. CDR3 length equals 14 residues. V lost 5 bases and J lost 0, with 9 bases in between. The germline CDR1 and CDR2 sequences are MDHEN and SYDVKM. TCRdb's copy holds only in-frame clones and misses some; the assay was immunoSEQ multiplex PCR. The data contain approximately 33,000 clones, roughly nine tenths of them seen just once; the ten biggest clones take up 38%. This clone was observed a handful of times.

This receptor was identified in an adult with an advanced solid tumor such as melanoma, head and neck, liver or kidney cancer. Sequenced material: CD4+ or CD8+ T cells sorted from blood, taken in a trial of the OX40 agonist ivuxolimab. The chain has TRBV28 and TRBJ2-3; no firm D call. In DNA form, the CDR3 reads TGTGCCAGCAGTAAGGTAACTAGCACAGATACGCAGTATTTT. The encoded protein is CASSKVTSTDTQYF.